The next 27 T cell receptor beta chains were all read from a single sample in a study of identical twins. TCRdb fed the 5' RACE reads into MiXCR, producing one record per CDR3 protein. The sample consists of hundreds of thousands of distinct CDR3 sequences, roughly 12% of them appearing once. These records were also assigned to another study, of yellow fever vaccine responses in identical twins.

Input material: CD8+ T cells sorted from blood. These receptors came from a young woman in good health.

In this sample, this clonotype turned up many times. The rearrangement links TRBV6-1 to TRBJ2-7, with D perhaps matching TRBD1 or TRBD2 (5 bases each). The V end lost 2 bases, the J end lost 5 bases, and 25 bases lay between the germline ends. Germline lookup yields CDR1 MNHNS and CDR2 SASEGT. The CDR3 is 18 amino acids. The CDR3, as DNA: TGTGCCAGCAGTGAACCTTCGCTTGGGACCCATCGCTTCCACGAGCAGTACGTC. It codes for CASSEPSLGTHRFHEQYV.

This clonotype has just a few counts. This chain uses TRBV28 with TRBJ2-7; possibly TRBD2 for D (7 bases). The CDR3 runs 18 residues. V was pared by 1 base and J by 4 bases, with 23 bases between. Germline CDR1 MDHEN, CDR2 SYDVKM. The CDR3 loop is CASSLSLGRSGGLYEQYF. For the CDR3, the DNA is TGTGCCAGCAGTTTATCCCTGGGTCGGTCGGGGGGCCTATACGAGCAGTACTTC.

This chain links TRBV27 with TRBJ2-7; a possible D gene is TRBD2 (5 bases). V was pared by 4 bases and J by 2 bases, with 21 bases between. The CDR3 is 17 residues long. The germline gives CDR1 MNHEY, CDR2 SMNVEV (reference sequence). The CDR3 region has the DNA TGTGCCAGCAGTTCACGGGGATTGGTGGGGAGTGCCTACGAGCAGTACTTC. This sequence encodes CASSSRGLVGSAYEQYF.

This chain joins TRBV27 and TRBJ2-7; 7 bases agree with TRBD2. The CDR3 runs to 14 residues. CDR1 MNHEY and CDR2 SMNVEV come from the germline V gene (reference sequence). With 5 bases clipped from V and 7 bases from J, the junction kept 11 bases outside the gene matches. The chain's CDR3 is CASSPRDSGREQYF. The CDR3 DNA sequence: TGTGCCAGCAGTCCCCGGGACTCCGGGAGGGAGCAGTACTTC.

Details on this clonotype: This likely comes from a read error, as the CDR3 has no conserved phenylalanine or tryptophan at its end. No DNA is shown, since the ends of the CDR3 on it are uncertain; the CDR3 is the one TCRdb lists. The rearrangement links TRBV2 to TRBJ2-7. Termini included, the CDR3 measures 11 amino acids. From germline, CDR1 is SNHLY and CDR2 FYNNEI. CDR3 loop: CASSEGQRIEN.

The rearrangement uses TRBV15 and TRBJ2-5, with TRBD2 identical over 8 bases. This CDR3 has 16 amino acids. With 4 bases clipped from V and 5 bases from J, the junction kept 12 bases outside the gene matches. The germline V gene has CDR1 LNHNV and CDR2 YYDKDF (reference sequence). The CDR3 here is CATSILSGTSRETQYF. CDR3 bases: TGTGCCACCAGCATACTGTCCGGGACTAGTCGGGAGACCCAGTACTTC. Full variable domain (missing parts from reference TRBV15 and TRBJ2-5): DAMVIQNPRYQVTQFGKPVTLSCSQTLNHNVMYWYQQKSSQAPKLLFHYYDKDFNNEADTPDNFQSRRPNTSFCFLDIRSPGLGDTAMYLCATSILSGTSRETQYFGPGTRLLVL.

This clonotype has more than one count but fewer than ten. In nucleotides, the CDR3 is TGTGCCAGCGAGATGCAACCGAACACCGGGGAGCTGTTTTTT. Translating it yields CASEMQPNTGELFF. This chain joins TRBV6-1 and TRBJ2-2; D is uncertain. CDR1 MNHNS and CDR2 SASEGT come from the germline V gene. The length of the CDR3 is 14 residues. V was clipped by 8 bases and J by 0 bases, with 10 bases between them.

Ten or more counts support this clonotype. J is TRBJ2-7 and V is TRBV12-3 or TRBV12-4; 7 positions match TRBD1. The V gene end was trimmed by 6 bases and the J gene end by 0 bases; junction bases not matched to a gene: 8. This CDR3 spans 15 amino acids. The CDR3 DNA is TGTGCCAGCAGCAGTAGACAGGGTATCTCCTACGAGCAGTACTTC. Translated: CASSSRQGISYEQYF.

This clonotype occurred a few times. The chain combines TRBV27 with TRBJ1-5; 9 bases map to TRBD1. CDR1 and CDR2 (germline): MNHEY, SMNVEV (reference sequence). The CDR3 sequence is 15 residues long. Germline trimming cut 2 bases from V and 5 bases from J; bases unmatched to any gene: 4. Here the CDR3 DNA reads TGTGCCAGCAGTTTAGTACAGGGGGCGGATCAGCCCCAGCATTTT. The encoded protein is CASSLVQGADQPQHF.

The chain uses TRBV12-5 and TRBJ1-5, with TRBD1 identical over 8 bases. The CDR3 length is 17 residues. Looked up from germline, CDR1 is LGHNT and CDR2 is FRNRAP. Trimming removed 7 bases from V and 6 bases from J; junction bases left unmatched: 17. The CDR3 spells CASELHNPGGRGQPQHF. CDR3 bases: TGTGCTAGTGAGCTCCACAATCCAGGGGGCAGGGGTCAGCCCCAGCATTTT.

This clonotype was seen at least ten times. V usage is TRBV10-2 and J usage is TRBJ1-2; D unclear. Germline CDR1 reads WSHSY; CDR2 reads SAAADI. Trimming left V 8 bases short and J 0 bases short, with 19 bases between. CDR3 length: 16 residues. DNA for the CDR3: TGCGCCAGCGGGCTTATAGCTACTAGCACTAACTATGGCTACACCTTC. Translated: CASGLIATSTNYGYTF.

This clonotype has a count of ten or more. The chain recombines TRBV4-1 with TRBJ1-1; no reliable D call. Germline loops: CDR1 MGHRA, CDR2 YSYEKL. The CDR3 is made up of 14 amino acids. V was shortened by 4 bases and J by 1 base, with 10 bases between the two germline ends. Written as DNA, the CDR3 is TGCGCCAGCAGCCGGCAGGACGGGAACACTGAAGCTTTCTTT. Translating it yields CASSRQDGNTEAFF.

The chain's CDR3 is CASSYSGGGLSYNEQFF. The CDR3, as DNA: TGTGCCAGCAGTTACTCGGGCGGGGGACTTTCCTACAATGAGCAGTTCTTC. The chain links TRBV6-5 to TRBJ2-1; 7 nucleotides align to TRBD2. The CDR3 runs to 17 residues. CDR1 and CDR2 (germline): MNHEY, SVGAGI. After removal of 0 bases from V and 1 base from J, the junction contained 6 bases not matched to a gene.

This clonotype has more than one count but fewer than ten. The rearrangement joins TRBV29-1 to TRBJ2-2; 13 positions agree with TRBD2. The CDR3 sequence is 14 residues long. J was trimmed by 5 bases and V by 6 bases; bases with no gene match: 3. CDR1 and CDR2 (germline): SQVTM, ANQGSEA. The CDR3 loop reads CSVLTSGGTGELFF. CDR3 coding DNA: TGCAGCGTCTTGACTAGCGGGGGGACCGGGGAGCTGTTTTTT.

The V call is TRBV12-5, the J call TRBJ1-5; 8 nucleotides match TRBD1. The CDR3 extends over 19 amino acids. J was trimmed by 0 bases and V by 5 bases; bases with no gene match: 15. The germline V gene has CDR1 LGHNT and CDR2 FRNRAP. Here the CDR3 reads CASGTQPGQVFISNQPQHF. The CDR3 coding sequence is TGTGCTAGTGGTACCCAACCGGGACAGGTTTTCATTAGCAATCAGCCCCAGCATTTT.

In its sample, this clonotype was seen a few times. The rearrangement links TRBV5-6 to TRBJ2-7; 9 bases map to TRBD1. CDR3 length: 15 residues. Trimming removed 2 bases from V and 8 bases from J; junction bases left unmatched: 11. Germline CDR1 and CDR2: SGHDT and YYEEEE. In nucleotides, the CDR3 is TGTGCCAGCAGCTTCGGACAGGGGAATTTTTGGAAGCAGTACGTC. This codes for CASSFGQGNFWKQYV.

The gene calls are TRBV20-1 and TRBJ2-1, with D possibly matching TRBD2 (5 bases). CDR3 length equals 10 residues. Germline-derived CDR1 and CDR2 are DFQATT and SNEGSKA (reference sequence). V gave up 7 bases and J gave up 6 bases, with 7 bases separating them. The chain's CDR3 is CSVAINEQFF. CDR3 coding DNA: TGCAGTGTAGCGATCAATGAGCAGTTCTTC.

The chain is built from TRBV28 and TRBJ2-2; 10 nucleotides align to TRBD1. Losses at the gene ends were 5 bases for V and 5 bases for J; bases not matched to a gene: 11. This CDR3 region has 17 residues. The V gene's germline CDR1 is MDHEN and CDR2 SYDVKM. The CDR3 loop reads CASSPWGTGDRTGELFF. CDR3 DNA sequence: TGTGCCAGCAGTCCATGGGGGACAGGGGATAGGACCGGGGAGCTGTTTTTT. Drawing the rest from reference TRBV28 and TRBJ2-2, the complete variable domain is DVKVTQSSRYLVKRTGEKVFLECVQDMDHENMFWYRQDPGLGLRLIYFSYDVKMKEKGDIPEGYSVSREKKERFSLILESASTNQTSMYLCASSPWGTGDRTGELFFGEGSRLTVL.

This clonotype has just a few counts. The chain has TRBV9 and TRBJ1-2; 7 bases map to TRBD1. CDR3 length: 12 amino acids. Trimming removed 2 bases from V and 8 bases from J; junction bases left unmatched: 3. Germline CDR1 SGDLS, CDR2 YYNGEE. In nucleotides, the CDR3 is TGTGCCAGCAGCGTGCAGGGGGGCGGCTACACCTTC. It encodes CASSVQGGGYTF. The full variable domain, with the rest looked up from reference TRBV9 and TRBJ1-2, is DSGVTQTPKHLITATGQRVTLRCSPRSGDLSVYWYQQSLDQGLQFLIQYYNGEERAKGNILERFSAQQFPDLHSELNLSSLELGDSALYFCASSVQGGGYTFGSGTRLTVV.

This clonotype occurred a few times. The rearrangement joins TRBV11-1 to TRBJ2-1; 13 bases agree with TRBD2. V trimming: 5 bases; J trimming: 0 bases; junction bases outside the gene matches: 13. Germline loops: CDR1 SGHAT, CDR2 FQDESV (reference sequence). The CDR3 extends over 20 amino acids. CDR3 DNA: TGTGCCAGCAGCCGACCTGAGGGACTAGCGGGAACCCCCTCCTACAATGAGCAGTTCTTC. This gives the protein CASSRPEGLAGTPSYNEQFF.

The rearrangement joins TRBV28 to TRBJ2-1; 13 nucleotides match TRBD2. V lost 6 bases, J lost 8 bases, and 25 bases stayed unmatched. The CDR3 has 21 amino acids. In germline, CDR1 is MDHEN, CDR2 SYDVKM. The CDR3 spells CASRQTGIPTSGRAVAYEQFF. The CDR3, as DNA: TGTGCCAGCAGACAGACAGGGATCCCAACTAGCGGGAGGGCCGTTGCGTATGAGCAGTTCTTC.

The rearrangement joins TRBV11-2 to TRBJ2-5; TRBD1 might be the D (6 bases). Germline V lookup: CDR1 SGHAT, CDR2 FQNNGV. This CDR3 region has 17 residues. V was clipped by 4 bases and J by 0 bases, with 18 bases between them. CDR3 DNA: TGTGCCAGCAGCTCAGACCCCACAGGGCTCTACCAAGAGACCCAGTACTTC. Residues: CASSSDPTGLYQETQYF.

This clonotype was seen a few times. This chain uses TRBV29-1 with TRBJ2-1; 7 bases match TRBD2. V shed 3 bases and J 10 bases; nucleotides not matched to a gene: 9. Germline V lookup: CDR1 SQVTM, CDR2 ANQGSEA. The CDR3 loop spans 13 amino acids. The CDR3 loop is CSVDIISGQEQFF. CDR3 bases: TGCAGCGTTGACATTATTAGCGGGCAAGAGCAGTTCTTC.

The chain uses TRBV4-1 and TRBJ2-5; tentative D call: TRBD2 (6 bases). The germline CDR1 and CDR2 sequences are MGHRA and YSYEKL. V lost 2 bases to trimming and J lost 5 bases, with 9 bases between them. The CDR3 totals 13 residues. Here the CDR3 reads CASSQRRDETQYF. The CDR3 bases are TGCGCCAGCAGCCAACGGAGGGATGAGACCCAGTACTTC.

This clonotype was detected a few times. The rearrangement uses TRBV28 and TRBJ2-5, with D perhaps matching TRBD1 (6 bases). V lost 4 bases to trimming and J lost 5 bases, with 11 bases between them. This CDR3 region has 13 residues. The V gene's germline CDR1 is MDHEN and CDR2 SYDVKM. CDR3 sequence (DNA): TGTGCCAGCAGTTCCGTAGACAGGGAGACCCAGTACTTC. It is translated as CASSSVDRETQYF.

The rearrangement uses TRBV15 and TRBJ2-3; the D gene could be TRBD1 or TRBD2 (5 bases each). CDR3 size: 15 residues. Per germline, CDR1 LNHNV and CDR2 YYDKDF (reference sequence). V dropped 8 bases and J dropped 1 base, with 16 bases sitting between them. The chain's CDR3 is CATGHRGVGTDTQYF. The CDR3 DNA is TGTGCCACCGGACACCGAGGGGTTGGCACAGATACGCAGTATTTT.

This clonotype was found many times. The germline gene is not matched at one end of the junction; a read error may be the cause. The chain carries TRBV7-9 and TRBJ1-2, with D hard to call. Germline V gene sequence: CDR1 SEHNR, CDR2 FQNEAQ (reference sequence). This CDR3 is built from 12 residues. The CDR3 DNA reads as TGTGCCAGCAGCCCCGACCGGTATGGCTTTGCCTTC. Translated, it gives CASSPDRYGFAF.